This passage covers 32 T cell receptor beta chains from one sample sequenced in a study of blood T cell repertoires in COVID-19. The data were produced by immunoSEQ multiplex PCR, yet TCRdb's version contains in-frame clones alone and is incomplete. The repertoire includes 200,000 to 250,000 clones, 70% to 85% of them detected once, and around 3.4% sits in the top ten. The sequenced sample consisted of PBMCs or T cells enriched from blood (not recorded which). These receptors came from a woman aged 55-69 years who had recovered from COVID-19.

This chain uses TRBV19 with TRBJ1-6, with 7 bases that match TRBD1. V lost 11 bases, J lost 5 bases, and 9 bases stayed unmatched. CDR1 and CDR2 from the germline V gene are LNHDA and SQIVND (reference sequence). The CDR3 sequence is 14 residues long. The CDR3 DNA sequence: TGTGCCTCAAACCGGGACAGCGATAATTCACCCCTCCACTTT. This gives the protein CASNRDSDNSPLHF. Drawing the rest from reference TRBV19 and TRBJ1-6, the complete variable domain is DGGITQSPKYLFRKEGQNVTLSCEQNLNHDAMYWYRQDPGQGLRLIYYSQIVNDFQKGDIAEGYSVSREKKESFPLTVTSAQKNPTAFYLCASNRDSDNSPLHFGNGTRLTVT.

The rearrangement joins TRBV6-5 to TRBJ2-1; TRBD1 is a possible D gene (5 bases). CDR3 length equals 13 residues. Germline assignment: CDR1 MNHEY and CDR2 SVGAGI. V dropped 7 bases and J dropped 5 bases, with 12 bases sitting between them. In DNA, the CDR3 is TGTGCCAGCAACAGACAGACCAACAATGAGCAGTTCTTC. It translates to CASNRQTNNEQFF.

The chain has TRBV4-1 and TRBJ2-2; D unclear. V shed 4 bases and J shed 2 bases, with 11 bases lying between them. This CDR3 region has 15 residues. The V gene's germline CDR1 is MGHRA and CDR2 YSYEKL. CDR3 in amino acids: CASSPQATNTGELFF. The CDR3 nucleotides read TGCGCCAGCAGCCCTCAGGCTACCAACACCGGGGAGCTGTTTTTT.

CDR3 residues: CATSRAGLAGDNEQFF. The CDR3 bases are TGTGCCACCAGCAGAGCCGGACTAGCGGGGGACAATGAGCAGTTCTTC. The genes are TRBV15 and TRBJ2-1; TRBD2 agrees at 13 bases. CDR1 and CDR2 from the germline V gene are LNHNV and YYDKDF (reference sequence). The CDR3 has 16 residues. J was trimmed by 5 bases and V by 1 base; bases with no gene match: 2.

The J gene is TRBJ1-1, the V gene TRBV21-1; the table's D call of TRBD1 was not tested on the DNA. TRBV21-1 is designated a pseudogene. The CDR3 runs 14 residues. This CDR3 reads CASSGRQGRTEAFF. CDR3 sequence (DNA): TGTGCCAGCAGCGGACGACAGGGTCGGACTGAAGCTTTCTTT.

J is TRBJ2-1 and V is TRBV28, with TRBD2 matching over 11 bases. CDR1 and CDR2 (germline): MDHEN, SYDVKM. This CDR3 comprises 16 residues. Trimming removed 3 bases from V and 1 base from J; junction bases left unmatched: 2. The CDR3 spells CASSLWTSGSYNEQFF. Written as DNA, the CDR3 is TGTGCCAGCAGTTTGTGGACTAGCGGGTCCTACAATGAGCAGTTCTTC.

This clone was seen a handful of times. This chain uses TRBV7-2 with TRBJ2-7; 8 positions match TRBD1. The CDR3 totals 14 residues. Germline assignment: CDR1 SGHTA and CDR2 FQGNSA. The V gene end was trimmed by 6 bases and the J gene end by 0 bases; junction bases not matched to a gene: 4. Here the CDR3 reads CASRGQVSSYEQYF. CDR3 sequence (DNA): TGTGCCAGCAGGGGACAGGTCTCCTCCTACGAGCAGTACTTC.

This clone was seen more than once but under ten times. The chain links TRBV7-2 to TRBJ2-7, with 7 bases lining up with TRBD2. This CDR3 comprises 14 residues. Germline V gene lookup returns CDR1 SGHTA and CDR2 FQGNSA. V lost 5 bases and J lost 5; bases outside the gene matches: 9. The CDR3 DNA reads TGTGCCAGCAGCGTCAACGGGGGGTTGGACGAGCAGTACTTC. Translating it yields CASSVNGGLDEQYF. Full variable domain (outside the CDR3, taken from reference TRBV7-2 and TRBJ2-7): GAGVSQSPSNKVTEKGKDVELRCDPISGHTALYWYRQSLGQGLEFLIYFQGNSAPDKSGLPSDRFSAERTGGSVSTLTIQRTQQEDSAVYLCASSVNGGLDEQYFGPGTRLTVT.

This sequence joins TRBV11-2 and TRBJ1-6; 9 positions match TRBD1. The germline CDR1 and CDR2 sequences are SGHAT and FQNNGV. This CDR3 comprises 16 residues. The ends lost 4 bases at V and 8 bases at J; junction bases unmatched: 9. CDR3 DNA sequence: TGTGCCAGCAGCTCCGCCCGCGACAGGGGGTATTCACCCCTCCACTTT. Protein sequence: CASSSARDRGYSPLHF.

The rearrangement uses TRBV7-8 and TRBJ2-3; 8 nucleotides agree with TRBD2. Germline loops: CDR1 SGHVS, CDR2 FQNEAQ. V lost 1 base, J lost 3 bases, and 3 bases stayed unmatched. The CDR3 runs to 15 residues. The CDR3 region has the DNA TGTGCCAGCAGCTTAGAGAGACTAGCGACAGATACGCAGTATTTT. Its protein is CASSLERLATDTQYF.

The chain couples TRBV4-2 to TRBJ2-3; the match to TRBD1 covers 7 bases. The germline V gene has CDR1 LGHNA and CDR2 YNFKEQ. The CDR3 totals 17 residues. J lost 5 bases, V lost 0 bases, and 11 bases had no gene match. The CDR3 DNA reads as TGTGCCAGCAGCCAAGATGGGGCAGGGGGTCAGAAAGATACGCAGTATTTT. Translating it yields CASSQDGAGGQKDTQYF.

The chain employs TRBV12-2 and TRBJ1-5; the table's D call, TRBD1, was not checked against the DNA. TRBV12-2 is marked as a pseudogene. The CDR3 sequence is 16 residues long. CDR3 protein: CASRLRTEHSNQPQHF. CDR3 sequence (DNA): TGTGCAAGTCGCTTACGGACAGAGCATAGCAATCAGCCCCAGCATTTT.

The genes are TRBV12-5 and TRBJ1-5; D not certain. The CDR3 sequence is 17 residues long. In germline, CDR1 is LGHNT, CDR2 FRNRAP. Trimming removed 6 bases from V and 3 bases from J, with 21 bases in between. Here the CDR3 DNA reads TGTGCTAGTGGACATCTTCGGGAAACCCTTGTCAATCAGCCCCAGCATTTT. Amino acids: CASGHLRETLVNQPQHF.

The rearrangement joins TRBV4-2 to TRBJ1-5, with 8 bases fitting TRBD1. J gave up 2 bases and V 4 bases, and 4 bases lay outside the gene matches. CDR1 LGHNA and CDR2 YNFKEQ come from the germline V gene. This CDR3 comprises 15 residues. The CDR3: CASSPDRVGNQPQHF. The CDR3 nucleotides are TGTGCCAGCAGCCCGGACAGGGTTGGCAATCAGCCCCAGCATTTT.

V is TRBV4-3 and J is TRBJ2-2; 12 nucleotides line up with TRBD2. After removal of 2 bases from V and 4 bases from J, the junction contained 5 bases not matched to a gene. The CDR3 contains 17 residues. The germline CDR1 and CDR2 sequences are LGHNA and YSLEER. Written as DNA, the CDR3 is TGCGCCAGCAGCCAAAGACTAGCGGGGGTGGGCACCGGGGAGCTGTTTTTT. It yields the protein CASSQRLAGVGTGELFF.

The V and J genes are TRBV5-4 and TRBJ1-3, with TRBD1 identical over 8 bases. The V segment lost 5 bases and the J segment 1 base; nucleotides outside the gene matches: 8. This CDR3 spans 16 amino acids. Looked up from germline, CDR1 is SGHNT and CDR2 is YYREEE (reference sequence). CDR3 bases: TGTGCCAGCAGTTTACCGGACAGGGCGTCTGGAAACACCATATATTTT. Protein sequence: CASSLPDRASGNTIYF.

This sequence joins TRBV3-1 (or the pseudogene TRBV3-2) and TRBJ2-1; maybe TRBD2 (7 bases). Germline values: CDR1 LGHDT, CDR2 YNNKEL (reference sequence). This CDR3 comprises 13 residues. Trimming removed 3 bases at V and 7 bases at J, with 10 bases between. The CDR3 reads CASSHEGGNEQFF. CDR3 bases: TGTGCCAGCAGCCATGAGGGGGGGAATGAGCAGTTCTTC.

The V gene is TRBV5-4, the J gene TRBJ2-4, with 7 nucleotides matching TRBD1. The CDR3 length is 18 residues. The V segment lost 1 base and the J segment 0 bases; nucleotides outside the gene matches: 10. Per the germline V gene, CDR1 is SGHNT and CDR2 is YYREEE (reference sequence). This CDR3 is CASSLRAGTELAKNIQYF. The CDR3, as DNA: TGTGCCAGCAGCTTGCGCGCCGGGACAGAGCTAGCCAAAAACATTCAGTACTTC.

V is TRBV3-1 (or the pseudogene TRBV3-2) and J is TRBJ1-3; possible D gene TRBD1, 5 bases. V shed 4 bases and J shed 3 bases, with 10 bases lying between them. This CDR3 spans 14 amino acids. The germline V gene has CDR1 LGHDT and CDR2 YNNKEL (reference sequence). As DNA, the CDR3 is TGTGCCAGCAGCCCGGGGGGGGTTGGAAACACCATATATTTT. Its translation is CASSPGGVGNTIYF.

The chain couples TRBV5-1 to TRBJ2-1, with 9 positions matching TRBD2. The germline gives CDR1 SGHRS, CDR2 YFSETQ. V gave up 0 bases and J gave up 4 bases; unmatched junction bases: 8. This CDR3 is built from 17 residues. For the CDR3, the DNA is TGCGCCAGCAGCTTGGAAGAGGGACTAGCAGTTTACAATGAGCAGTTCTTC. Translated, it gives CASSLEEGLAVYNEQFF. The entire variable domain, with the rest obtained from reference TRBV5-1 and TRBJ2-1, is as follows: KAGVTQTPRYLIKTRGQQVTLSCSPISGHRSVSWYQQTPGQGLQFLFEYFSETQRNKGNFPGRFSGRQFSNSRSEMNVSTLELGDSALYLCASSLEEGLAVYNEQFFGPGTRLTVL.

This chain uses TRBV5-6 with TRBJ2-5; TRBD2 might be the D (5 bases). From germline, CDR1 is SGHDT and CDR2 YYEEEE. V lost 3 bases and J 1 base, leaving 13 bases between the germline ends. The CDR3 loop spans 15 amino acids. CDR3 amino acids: CASSSSEGFQETQYF. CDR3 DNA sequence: TGTGCCAGCAGCTCGAGCGAGGGTTTCCAAGAGACCCAGTACTTC.

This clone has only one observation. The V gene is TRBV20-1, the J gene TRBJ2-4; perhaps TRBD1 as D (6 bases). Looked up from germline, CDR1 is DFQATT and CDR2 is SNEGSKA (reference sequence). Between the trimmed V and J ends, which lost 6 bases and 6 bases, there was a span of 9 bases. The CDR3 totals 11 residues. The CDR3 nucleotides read TGCAGTGCCCAGGACAGAAACATTCAGTACTTC. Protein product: CSAQDRNIQYF.

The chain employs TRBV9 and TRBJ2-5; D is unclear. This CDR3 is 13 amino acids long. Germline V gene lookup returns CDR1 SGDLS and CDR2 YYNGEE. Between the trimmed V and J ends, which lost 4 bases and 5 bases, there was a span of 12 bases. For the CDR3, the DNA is TGTGCCAGCAGCCCATACTCTTGGGAGACCCAGTACTTC. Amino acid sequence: CASSPYSWETQYF.

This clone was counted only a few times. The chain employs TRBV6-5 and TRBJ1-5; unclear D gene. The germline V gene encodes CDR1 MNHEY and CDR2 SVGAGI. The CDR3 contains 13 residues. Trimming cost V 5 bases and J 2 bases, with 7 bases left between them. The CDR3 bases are TGTGCCAGCAGTAACGGTGGCAATCAGCCCCAGCATTTT. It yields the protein CASSNGGNQPQHF.

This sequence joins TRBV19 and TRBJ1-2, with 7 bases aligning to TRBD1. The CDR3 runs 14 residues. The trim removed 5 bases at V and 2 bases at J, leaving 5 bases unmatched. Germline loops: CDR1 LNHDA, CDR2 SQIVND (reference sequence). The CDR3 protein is CASSVPGGNYGYTF. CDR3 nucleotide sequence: TGTGCCAGTAGTGTCCCAGGGGGGAACTATGGCTACACCTTC. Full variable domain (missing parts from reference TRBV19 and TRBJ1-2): DGGITQSPKYLFRKEGQNVTLSCEQNLNHDAMYWYRQDPGQGLRLIYYSQIVNDFQKGDIAEGYSVSREKKESFPLTVTSAQKNPTAFYLCASSVPGGNYGYTFGSGTRLTVV.

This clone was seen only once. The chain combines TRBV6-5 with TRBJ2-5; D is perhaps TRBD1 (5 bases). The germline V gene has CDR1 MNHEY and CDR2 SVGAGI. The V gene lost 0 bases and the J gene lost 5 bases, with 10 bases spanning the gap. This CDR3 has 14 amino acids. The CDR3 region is CASSYSRAGETQYF. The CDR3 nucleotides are TGTGCCAGCAGTTACTCTAGGGCAGGGGAGACCCAGTACTTC.

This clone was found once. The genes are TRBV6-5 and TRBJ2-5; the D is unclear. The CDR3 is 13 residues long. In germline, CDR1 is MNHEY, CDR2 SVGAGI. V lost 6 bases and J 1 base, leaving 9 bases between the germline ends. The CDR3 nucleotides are TGTGCCAGCAGCAGGCAGGTCCAAGAGACCCAGTACTTC. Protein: CASSRQVQETQYF.

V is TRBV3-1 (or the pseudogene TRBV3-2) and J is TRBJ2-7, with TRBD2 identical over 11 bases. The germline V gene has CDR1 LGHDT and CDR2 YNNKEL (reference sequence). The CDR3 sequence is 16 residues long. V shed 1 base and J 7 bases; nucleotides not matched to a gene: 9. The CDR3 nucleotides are TGTGCCAGCAGCCAAGGACTAGCGGGGACTCGGGGGGAGCAGTACTTC. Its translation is CASSQGLAGTRGEQYF.

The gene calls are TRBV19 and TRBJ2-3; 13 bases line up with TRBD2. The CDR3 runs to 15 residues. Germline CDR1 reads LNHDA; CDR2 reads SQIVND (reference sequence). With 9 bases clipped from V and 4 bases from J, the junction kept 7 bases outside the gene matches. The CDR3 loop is CASRTSGGAADTQYF. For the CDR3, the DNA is TGTGCCAGCAGAACTAGCGGGGGGGCGGCAGATACGCAGTATTTT.

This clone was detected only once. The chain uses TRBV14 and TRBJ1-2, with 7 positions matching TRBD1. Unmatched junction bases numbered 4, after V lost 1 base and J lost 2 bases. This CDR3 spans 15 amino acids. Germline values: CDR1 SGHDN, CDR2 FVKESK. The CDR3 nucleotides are TGTGCCAGCAGCCAAGCAATGGACAGGAACTATGGCTACACCTTC. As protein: CASSQAMDRNYGYTF.

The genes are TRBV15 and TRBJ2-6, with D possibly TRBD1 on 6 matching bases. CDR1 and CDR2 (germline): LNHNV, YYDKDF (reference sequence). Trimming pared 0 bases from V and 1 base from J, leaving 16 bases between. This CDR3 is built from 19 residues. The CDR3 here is CATSRDRGRGLSGANVLTF. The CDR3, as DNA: TGTGCCACCAGCAGAGATAGGGGCAGGGGATTATCTGGGGCCAACGTCCTGACTTTC.

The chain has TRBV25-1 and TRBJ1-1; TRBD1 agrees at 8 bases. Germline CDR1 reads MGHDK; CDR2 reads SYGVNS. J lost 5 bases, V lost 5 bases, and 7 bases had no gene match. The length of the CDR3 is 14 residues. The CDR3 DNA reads TGTGCCAGCAGTAAAGCGACAGGGGCGACTGAAGCTTTCTTT. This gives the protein CASSKATGATEAFF.